A selection of T cell receptor beta chains follows, all from one sample in a study of T cell responses to AZD1222 COVID-19 vaccine. Repertoires were generated with immunoSEQ multiplex PCR, while TCRdb's copy carries only in-frame clones and drops some. The data show 90,000 to 150,000 clones, more than 75% seen once. This material consisted of peripheral blood, taken on day 0 of AZD1222 vaccination. The receptors were gathered from an adult in good health. The CDR3 runs from the conserved cysteine through the conserved F or W. The D gene is left open where the match is weak. Rows give clone size only sometimes, using once, few, many, or a class for an expanded clone.

TRBV5-4	-	TRBJ2-7	-	CAPYEQYF	TGTGCCCCTTACGAGCAGTACTTC
TRBV28	few	TRBJ2-3	-	CASRKGSTDTQYF	TGTGCCAGCCGCAAGGGGAGCACAGATACGCAGTATTTT
TRBV30	once	TRBJ2-7	-	CAWTRGGPSYEQYF	TGTGCCTGGACGCGCGGGGGCCCCTCCTACGAGCAGTACTTC
TRBV2	-	TRBJ2-2	-	CASSVQSSNTGELFF	TGTGCCAGCAGTGTCCAGTCCTCGAACACCGGGGAGCTGTTTTTT
TRBV27	once	TRBJ1-2	TRBD1	CASSPRDRGDYTF	TGTGCCAGCAGTCCCCGGGACAGGGGAGACTACACCTTC
TRBV7-9	-	TRBJ2-3	-	CASSRDGGTDTQYF	TGTGCCAGCAGCCGCGACGGGGGCACAGATACGCAGTATTTT
TRBV10-2	few	TRBJ2-1	-	CASSDMAGGGGEQFF	TGCGCCAGCAGTGATATGGCAGGGGGAGGGGGTGAGCAGTTCTTC
TRBV6-2/TRBV6-3	-	TRBJ1-2	-	CASSYEEGSGYTF	TGTGCCAGCAGTTACGAGGAGGGGTCGGGCTACACCTTC
TRBV6-2/TRBV6-3	-	TRBJ2-7	-	CASSYSSFEQYF	TGTGCCAGCAGTTACTCGTCTTTCGAGCAGTACTTC
TRBV29-1	-	TRBJ2-5	-	CSAPGASQETQYF	TGCAGCGCCCCAGGGGCGTCACAAGAGACCCAGTACTTC
TRBV2	-	TRBJ1-2	-	CASKFSGTNYGYTF	TGTGCCAGCAAGTTCTCCGGGACTAACTATGGCTACACCTTC
TRBV7-9	-	TRBJ1-1	-	CASSQNRESTEAFF	TGTGCCAGCAGCCAAAACAGGGAAAGCACTGAAGCTTTCTTT
TRBV4-2	-	TRBJ2-3	-	CASSQDPVKVADTQYF	TGTGCCAGCAGCCAAGATCCGGTGAAGGTGGCAGATACGCAGTATTTT
TRBV24-1	once	TRBJ2-3	TRBD2	CATSDNSGVTDTQYF	TGTGCCACCAGTGATAATAGCGGGGTCACAGATACGCAGTATTTT
TRBV5-3	-	TRBJ1-1	TRBD1	CARVRVTGCTEAFF	TGTGCCAGAGTTCGAGTGACAGGGTGCACTGAAGCTTTCTTT
TRBV29-1	-	TRBJ2-1	TRBD2	CSVSLHDRLAGGVYNEQFF	TGCAGCGTTTCCCTACACGATCGACTAGCGGGTGGGGTCTACAATGAGCAGTTCTTC
TRBV18	-	TRBJ1-2	-	CASSLSTGYGYTF	TGTGCCAGCTCACTATCGACAGGCTATGGCTACACCTTC
TRBV27	-	TRBJ2-1	-	CASTSLLNEQFF	TGTGCCAGCACGTCCCTACTCAATGAGCAGTTCTTC
TRBV28	few	TRBJ1-2	-	CASSFRASGYTF	TGTGCCAGCAGTTTCAGGGCCTCTGGCTACACCTTC
TRBV4-1	-	TRBJ2-3	-	CASSPYGDRTDTQYF	TGCGCCAGCAGCCCCTACGGGGACCGCACAGATACGCAGTATTTT
TRBV6-5	-	TRBJ1-6	-	CASSYSVAGLGSPLHF	TGTGCCAGCAGTTACTCGGTGGCGGGATTAGGGTCACCCCTCCACTTT
TRBV28	-	TRBJ1-1	-	CASSLEAQGNTEAFF	TGTGCCAGCAGTTTAGAAGCACAGGGCAACACTGAAGCTTTCTTT
TRBV12-3/TRBV12-4	-	TRBJ1-2	-	CASSRTSGYTF	TGTGCCAGCAGCCGGACCTCCGGCTACACCTTC
TRBV7-9	once	TRBJ1-6	-	CASSLLSGSPLHF	TGTGCCAGCAGCTTATTGTCAGGCTCACCCCTCCACTTT
TRBV18	-	TRBJ2-6	-	CASSQKFSGANVLTF	TGTGCCAGCTCGCAAAAATTCTCTGGGGCCAACGTCCTGACTTTC
TRBV28	-	TRBJ1-2	TRBD1	CASSPPWGQGAGGYTF	TGTGCCAGCAGTCCGCCCTGGGGACAGGGGGCGGGTGGCTACACCTTC
TRBV15	-	TRBJ1-4	TRBD1	CATSPGGQGGEKLFF	TGTGCCACCAGCCCGGGGGGACAGGGTGGGGAAAAACTGTTTTTT
TRBV11-1	-	TRBJ1-1	TRBD1	CASSLIRGTEAFF	TGTGCCAGCAGCTTAATCAGGGGGACTGAAGCTTTCTTT
TRBV6-5	-	TRBJ1-6	TRBD1	CASSRSTGAASPLHF	TGTGCCAGCAGCCGATCGACAGGGGCAGCCTCACCCCTCCACTTT
TRBV7-2	few	TRBJ2-1	TRBD1	CASSMDRGGSNEQFF	TGTGCCAGCAGCATGGACAGGGGGGGATCCAATGAGCAGTTCTTC
TRBV5-4	-	TRBJ1-2	TRBD1	CASSLDRGLVYGYTF	TGTGCCAGCAGCTTGGACAGGGGGCTCGTCTATGGCTACACCTTC
TRBV4-3	many	TRBJ2-3	-	CASSQERTRVDTQYF	TGCGCCAGCAGCCAAGAAAGGACTCGGGTCGATACGCAGTATTTT
TRBV19	-	TRBJ1-1	-	CASSPPGRVNTEAFF	TGTGCCAGTAGTCCCCCGGGAAGGGTGAACACTGAAGCTTTCTTT
TRBV6-2/TRBV6-3	-	TRBJ2-3	TRBD2	CASSSGGRVTFDEQYF	TGTGCCAGCAGTTCGGGCGGGAGGGTCACTTTTGATGAGCAGTATTTT
TRBV27	-	TRBJ2-3	-	CASSLQVADTQYF	TGTGCCAGCAGTTTGCAGGTTGCAGATACGCAGTATTTT
TRBV5-1	-	TRBJ2-3	-	CASSLGHSTDTQYF	TGCGCCAGCAGCTTGGGCCATAGCACAGATACGCAGTATTTT
TRBV20-1	-	TRBJ2-3	-	CSASLTGDTQYF	TGCAGTGCTAGTCTAACGGGGGATACGCAGTATTTT
TRBV28	-	TRBJ1-5	-	CASSFGVSSGVGQPQHF	TGTGCCAGCAGTTTTGGAGTGAGTTCGGGGGTCGGTCAGCCCCAGCATTTT
TRBV25-1	-	TRBJ1-2	-	CASSAGGANYGYTF	TGTGCCAGCTCGGCGGGGGGAGCTAACTATGGCTACACCTTC
TRBV14	-	TRBJ2-7	TRBD1	CASSQVGWTGEGEQYF	TGTGCCAGCAGCCAAGTAGGTTGGACAGGGGAGGGCGAGCAGTACTTC
TRBV18	-	TRBJ2-5	-	CASSPGGTKETQYF	TGTGCCAGCTCCCCCGGGGGTACCAAAGAGACCCAGTACTTC
TRBV3-1/TRBV3-2	-	TRBJ2-2	-	CASSRTGELFF	TGTGCCAGCAGCCGCACCGGGGAGCTGTTTTTT
TRBV12-5	-	TRBJ2-5	TRBD2	CAPSTGTSERPETQYF	TGTGCTCCCTCCACCGGGACTAGCGAGCGTCCAGAGACCCAGTACTTC
TRBV6-5	-	TRBJ2-7	-	CASSLDRSPYEQYF	TGTGCCAGCAGCCTCGACAGGTCCCCCTACGAGCAGTACTTC
TRBV11-2	-	TRBJ2-1	TRBD2	CASSSLAGIYNEQFF	TGTGCCAGCAGCTCTTTAGCGGGGATCTACAATGAGCAGTTCTTC
TRBV28	-	TRBJ2-7	-	CASSPKLPYEQYF	TGTGCCAGCAGTCCCAAGTTACCCTACGAGCAGTACTTC
TRBV27	-	TRBJ2-5	-	CASSAQGQETQYF	TGTGCCAGCAGTGCTCAGGGGCAAGAGACCCAGTACTTC
TRBV6-2/TRBV6-3	-	TRBJ1-1	-	CASSYRGKSNTEAFF	TGTGCCAGCAGTTACAGAGGGAAAAGTAACACTGAAGCTTTCTTT
TRBV5-1	-	TRBJ2-5	-	CASSGGGSPGETQYF	TGCGCCAGCAGCGGGGGCGGGAGCCCGGGGGAGACCCAGTACTTC
TRBV5-1	-	TRBJ1-3	-	CASSPDFLSGNTIYF	TGCGCCAGCAGCCCGGACTTTCTCTCTGGAAACACCATATATTTT
TRBV7-9	-	TRBJ2-7	TRBD2	CASSLLAGGQNEQYF	TGTGCCAGCAGCTTACTAGCGGGAGGGCAGAACGAGCAGTACTTC
TRBV3-1/TRBV3-2	-	TRBJ2-7	-	CASSQNLLGNPPRRGEQYF	TGTGCCAGCAGCCAAAACCTTCTGGGCAACCCTCCCCGGCGTGGCGAGCAGTACTTC
TRBV27	-	TRBJ2-1	-	CASSRVALSYNEQFF	TGTGCCAGCAGTCGGGTAGCCCTCTCCTACAATGAGCAGTTCTTC
TRBV27	-	TRBJ2-2	-	CASSFLGGTNTGELFF	TGTGCCAGCAGTTTTCTGGGCGGAACGAACACCGGGGAGCTGTTTTTT
TRBV5-1	-	TRBJ2-3	TRBD2	CASSWGPGSGRTDTQYF	TGCGCCAGCAGCTGGGGGCCTGGTAGCGGGAGAACAGATACGCAGTATTTT
TRBV3-1/TRBV3-2	-	TRBJ1-5	-	CASSQSPPGFGQPQHF	TGTGCCAGCAGCCAATCCCCGCCCGGTTTCGGTCAGCCCCAGCATTTT
TRBV7-9	-	TRBJ2-7	-	CASSSSGTAIEQYF	TGTGCCAGCAGCTCCTCTGGGACTGCGATTGAGCAGTACTTC
TRBV16	-	TRBJ2-1	-	CASSQSSLNEQFF	TGTGCCAGCAGCCAATCGAGTTTAAATGAGCAGTTCTTC
TRBV18	once	TRBJ1-3	-	CASSPPARGNTIYF	TGTGCCAGCTCACCACCAGCTAGGGGAAACACCATATATTTT